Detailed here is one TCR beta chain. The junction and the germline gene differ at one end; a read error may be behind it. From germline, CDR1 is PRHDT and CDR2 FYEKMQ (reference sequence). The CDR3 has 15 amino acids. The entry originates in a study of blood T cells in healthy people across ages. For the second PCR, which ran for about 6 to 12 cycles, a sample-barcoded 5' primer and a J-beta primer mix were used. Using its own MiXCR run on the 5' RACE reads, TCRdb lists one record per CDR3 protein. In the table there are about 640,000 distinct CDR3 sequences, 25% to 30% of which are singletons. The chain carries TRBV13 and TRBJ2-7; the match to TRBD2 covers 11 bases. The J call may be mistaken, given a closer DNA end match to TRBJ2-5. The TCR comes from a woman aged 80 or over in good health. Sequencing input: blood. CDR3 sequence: CVSSSPLAGAETQYF. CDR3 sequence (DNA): TGTGTCAGCAGCTCTCCACTAGCGGGGGCGGAGACCCAGTACTTC.